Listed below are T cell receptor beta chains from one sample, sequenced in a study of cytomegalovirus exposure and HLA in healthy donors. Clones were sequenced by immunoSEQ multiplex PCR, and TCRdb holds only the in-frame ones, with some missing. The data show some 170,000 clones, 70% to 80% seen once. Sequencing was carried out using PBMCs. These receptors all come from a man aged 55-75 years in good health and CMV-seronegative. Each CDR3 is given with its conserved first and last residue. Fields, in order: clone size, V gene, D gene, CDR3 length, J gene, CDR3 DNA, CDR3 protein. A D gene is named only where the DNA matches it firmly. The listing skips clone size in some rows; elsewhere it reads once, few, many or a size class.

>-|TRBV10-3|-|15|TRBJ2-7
TGTGCCATCAGTGGTGGGTCCGGGGAGCTCTACGAGCAGTACTTC
CAISGGSGELYEQYF
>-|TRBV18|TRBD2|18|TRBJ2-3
TGTGCCAGCTCGCCCAATTGGGGTTTAGCGGGGGCCACAGATACGCAGTATTTT
CASSPNWGLAGATDTQYF
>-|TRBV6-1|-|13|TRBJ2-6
TGTGCCAGCACCCGGGTGGGGGCCAACGTCCTGACTTTC
CASTRVGANVLTF
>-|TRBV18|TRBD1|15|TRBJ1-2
TGTGCCAGCTCACCAGAAGAGGGGGCCTCCTATGGCTACACCTTC
CASSPEEGASYGYTF
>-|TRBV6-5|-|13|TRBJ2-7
TGTGCCAGCAGTTACGGCAGGGCCTACGAGCAGTACTTC
CASSYGRAYEQYF
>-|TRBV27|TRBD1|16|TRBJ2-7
TGTGCCAGCAGTTTAGGATATGGACAGGGGGCGAACGAGCAGTACTTC
CASSLGYGQGANEQYF
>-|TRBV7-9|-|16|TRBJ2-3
TGTGCCAGCAGCTTATCACCTGGGCCGATCACAGATACGCAGTATTTT
CASSLSPGPITDTQYF
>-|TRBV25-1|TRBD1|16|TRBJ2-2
TGTGCCAGCAGTGAATCTGGCAGGGGGTTGACCGGGGAGCTGTTTTTT
CASSESGRGLTGELFF
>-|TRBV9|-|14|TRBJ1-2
TGTGCCAGCACTTCCTTAGCCAGTAACTATGGCTACACCTTC
CASTSLASNYGYTF
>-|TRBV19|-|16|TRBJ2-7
TGTGCCAGTAGTATAAACTGGGGACTCCAAATCTACGAGCAGTACTTC
CASSINWGLQIYEQYF
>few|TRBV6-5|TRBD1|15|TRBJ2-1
TGTGCCAGCAGTCCCCTCGGGACAGAATACAATGAGCAGTTCTTC
CASSPLGTEYNEQFF
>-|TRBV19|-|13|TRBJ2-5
TGTGCCAGTAGTATGGTCAGGGAAGAGACCCAGTACTTC
CASSMVREETQYF
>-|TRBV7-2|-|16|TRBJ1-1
TGTGCCAGCAGCTTATACAGGCAGAGCCCTACCACTGAAGCTTTCTTT
CASSLYRQSPTTEAFF
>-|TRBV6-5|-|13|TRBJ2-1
TGTGCCAGCACCCCTCAGGGTCTGGATGAGCAGTTCTTC
CASTPQGLDEQFF
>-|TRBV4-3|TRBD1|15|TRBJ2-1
TGCGCCAGCAGCCAACATCCCGGGACAGGAGATGAGCAGTTCTTC
CASSQHPGTGDEQFF
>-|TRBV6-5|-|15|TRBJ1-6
TGTGCCAGCAGTTTTCAAAATAACGGTATTTCACCCCTCCACTTT
CASSFQNNGISPLHF
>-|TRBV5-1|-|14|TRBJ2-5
TGCGCCAGCAGCTTGAACAGGGTTCGAGAGACCCAGTACTTC
CASSLNRVRETQYF
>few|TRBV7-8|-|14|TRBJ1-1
TGTGCCAGCAGCTTGGCTCAGGTGAACACTGAAGCTTTCTTT
CASSLAQVNTEAFF
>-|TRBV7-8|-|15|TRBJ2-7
TGTGCCAGCAGCTTAGACAGCCCAGACGTCTACGAGCAGTACTTC
CASSLDSPDVYEQYF
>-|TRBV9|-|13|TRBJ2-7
TGTGCCAGCAGCGTAGGTGGGGGGACCGAGCAGTACTTC
CASSVGGGTEQYF
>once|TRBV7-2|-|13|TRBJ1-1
TGTGCCAGCAGTCACGACCAAGGGAGGATTGCTTTCTTT
CASSHDQGRIAFF
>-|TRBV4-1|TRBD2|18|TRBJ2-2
TGCGCCAGCAGCCAAACCCTACTAGCGGGCCTGGGGACCGGGGAGCTGTTTTTT
CASSQTLLAGLGTGELFF
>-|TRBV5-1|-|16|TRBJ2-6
TGCGCCAGCAGCTTGTCGGGGATCTCTGGGGCCAACGTCCTGACTTTC
CASSLSGISGANVLTF
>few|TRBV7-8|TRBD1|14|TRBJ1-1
TGTGCCAGCAGCCTCCGGGACAGTGTCCCTGAAGCTTTCTTT
CASSLRDSVPEAFF
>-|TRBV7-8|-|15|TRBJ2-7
TGTGCCAGCAGCTTATCAGGGGTGAGGGGCTACGAGCAGTACTTC
CASSLSGVRGYEQYF
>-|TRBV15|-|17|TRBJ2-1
TGTGCCACCAGCAGAGATAAAGCAGGGGGGTTTTACAATGAGCAGTTCTTC
CATSRDKAGGFYNEQFF
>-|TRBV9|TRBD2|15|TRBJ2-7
TGTGCCAGCAGCCCGACTAGCGGGAGCTCCTACGAGCAGTACTTC
CASSPTSGSSYEQYF
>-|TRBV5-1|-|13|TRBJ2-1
TGCGCCAGCAGCTTGGCGAGGCACAATGAGCAGTTCTTC
CASSLARHNEQFF
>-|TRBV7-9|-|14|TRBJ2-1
TGTGCCAGCAGCTTAGGGACTATCCTCAATGAGCAGTTCTTC
CASSLGTILNEQFF
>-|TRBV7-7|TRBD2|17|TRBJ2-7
TGTGCCAGCAGCGCAAAGGGACTAGCGGGGGCCCCCTACGAGCAGTACTTC
CASSAKGLAGAPYEQYF
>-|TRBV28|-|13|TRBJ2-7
TGTGCCAGCAGTCTGACTAGAGGCTACGAGCAGTACTTC
CASSLTRGYEQYF
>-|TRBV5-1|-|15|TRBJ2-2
TGCGCCAGCAGCTTGGCCGGCGGGAACACCGGGGAGCTGTTTTTT
CASSLAGGNTGELFF
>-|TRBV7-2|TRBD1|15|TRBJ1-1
TGTGCCAGCAGGAATGCCCTCACAGGGGACACTGAAGCTTTCTTT
CASRNALTGDTEAFF
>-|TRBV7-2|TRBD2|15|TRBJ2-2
TGTGCCAGCAGCTTCCAGCGGGGGGGGAGCGGGGAGCTGTTTTTT
CASSFQRGGSGELFF
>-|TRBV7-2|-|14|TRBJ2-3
TGTGCCAGCAGCTTAGCCAGGTTCCCGTTCTTGCAGTATTTT
CASSLARFPFLQYF
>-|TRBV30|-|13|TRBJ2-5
TGTGCCTGGAGTGTACTCAGGCAAGAGACCCAGTACTTC
CAWSVLRQETQYF
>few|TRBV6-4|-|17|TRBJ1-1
TGTGCCAGCAGTGACCTGGCGGAGGAACCAATGAACACTGAAGCTTTCTTT
CASSDLAEEPMNTEAFF
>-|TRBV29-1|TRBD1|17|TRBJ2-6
TGCAGCGTTGATTACGTGGGACAGGGGGTTGGGGCCAACGTCCTGACTTTC
CSVDYVGQGVGANVLTF
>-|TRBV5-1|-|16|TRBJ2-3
TGCGCCAGCAGCCCCGGGGTGGGAAGTTCCACAGATACGCAGTATTTT
CASSPGVGSSTDTQYF
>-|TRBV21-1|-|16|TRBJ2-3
TGTGCCAGCAGCAAAGCGTGGCTAGCTATTACAGATACGCAGTATTTT
CASSKAWLAITDTQYF
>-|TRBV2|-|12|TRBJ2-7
TGTGCCAGCAAACAGGTTATTTACGAGCAGTACTTC
CASKQVIYEQYF
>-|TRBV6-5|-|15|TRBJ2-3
TGTGCCAGCAGTGGGACTCCCCCGGAGGCAGATACGCAGTATTTT
CASSGTPPEADTQYF
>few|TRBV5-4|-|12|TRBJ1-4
TGTGCCAGCAGCCCCCTCGGGGAAAAACTGTTTTTT
CASSPLGEKLFF
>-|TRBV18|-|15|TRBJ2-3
TGTGCCAGCTCACCCGTTGGTGAGGGAACAGATACGCAGTATTTT
CASSPVGEGTDTQYF
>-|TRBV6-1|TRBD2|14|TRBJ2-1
TGTGCCAACTCGATCAGCGGGAGATACAATGAGCAGTTCTTC
CANSISGRYNEQFF
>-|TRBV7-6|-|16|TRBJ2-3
TGTGCCAGCAGCTTAGAGGGGCAGCCTGGGTCAGATACGCAGTATTTT
CASSLEGQPGSDTQYF
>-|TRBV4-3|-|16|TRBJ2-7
TGCGCCAGCAGCCGGACGTTCAGGGCAAGCTCCTACGAGCAGTACTTC
CASSRTFRASSYEQYF
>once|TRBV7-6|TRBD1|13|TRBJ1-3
TGTGCCAGCAGGCAGGACAGGAGAAACACCATATATTTT
CASRQDRRNTIYF
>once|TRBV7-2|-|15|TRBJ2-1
TGTGCCAGCAGCTTAGACGGCCTGAGGTACAATGAGCAGTTCTTC
CASSLDGLRYNEQFF
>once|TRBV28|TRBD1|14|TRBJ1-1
TGTGCCAGCAGTTCCGGGACAGGGGTCACTGAAGCTTTCTTT
CASSSGTGVTEAFF
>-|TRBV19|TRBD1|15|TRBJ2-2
TGTGCCAGTAGTCCACGGACAGGAAACACCGGGGAGCTGTTTTTT
CASSPRTGNTGELFF
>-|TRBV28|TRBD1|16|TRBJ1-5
TGTGCCAGCAGTTTAGTAGGGGGCGTCGGCAATCAGCCCCAGCATTTT
CASSLVGGVGNQPQHF
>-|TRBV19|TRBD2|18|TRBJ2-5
TGTGCCAGTACCCCGACAGGGTCTCCTAGCGGGGGGTTTGAGACCCAGTACTTC
CASTPTGSPSGGFETQYF
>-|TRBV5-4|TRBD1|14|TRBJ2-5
TGTGCCAGCAGCCCATATGGGACAGGGGAGACCCAGTACTTC
CASSPYGTGETQYF
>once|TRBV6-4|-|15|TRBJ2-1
TGTGCCAGCAGTGACTCACGGACAGCTGACAATGAGCAGTTCTTC
CASSDSRTADNEQFF
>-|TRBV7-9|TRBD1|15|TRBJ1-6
TGTGCCAGCAGTTCACAGGGGGCGGATAATTCACCCCTCCACTTT
CASSSQGADNSPLHF
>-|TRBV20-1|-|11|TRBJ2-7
TGCAGTGCTAGATCCCAATACGAGCAGTACTTC
CSARSQYEQYF
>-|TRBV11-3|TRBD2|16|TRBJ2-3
TGTGCCAGCAGTTCTCGACTAGCGGGAGTGTTTGATACGCAGTATTTT
CASSSRLAGVFDTQYF
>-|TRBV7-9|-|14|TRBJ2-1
TGTGCCAGCAGCCAGACCAGGGATTTTTATGAGCAGTTCTTC
CASSQTRDFYEQFF